This TCR beta chain is from a study of OX40 agonist ivuxolimab in advanced cancers. The wider study: In this cohort, patients received ivuxolimab, an agonistic anti-OX40 (CD134) antibody.

TCRdb's table, derived via immunoSEQ multiplex PCR, lists solely in-frame clones and lacks some. The top ten clones hold 0.85% to 1.4% of a sample with approximately 65,000 clones, roughly 86% of them seen once. The CDR3 sequence is 14 residues long. The rearrangement joins TRBV21-1 to TRBJ2-3; the table's D call, TRBD1, has no DNA check behind it. TRBV21-1 is classified as a pseudogene. The TCR was taken from an adult with an advanced solid tumor such as melanoma, head and neck, liver or kidney cancer. The source was CD4+ or CD8+ T cells sorted from blood, collected in a trial of the OX40 agonist ivuxolimab. The CDR3 DNA reads as TGTGCCAGCAGCAAAGACAGGGCAGGCGATACGCAGTATTTT. Protein: CASSKDRAGDTQYF.